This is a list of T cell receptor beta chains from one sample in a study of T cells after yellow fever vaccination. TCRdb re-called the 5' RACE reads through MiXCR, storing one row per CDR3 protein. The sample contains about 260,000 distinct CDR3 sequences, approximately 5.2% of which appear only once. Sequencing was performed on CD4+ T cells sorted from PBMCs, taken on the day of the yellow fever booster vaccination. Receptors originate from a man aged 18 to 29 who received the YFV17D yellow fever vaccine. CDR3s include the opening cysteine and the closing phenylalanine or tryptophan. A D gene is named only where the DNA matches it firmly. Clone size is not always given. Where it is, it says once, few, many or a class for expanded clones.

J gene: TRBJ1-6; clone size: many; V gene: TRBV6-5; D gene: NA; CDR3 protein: CASSYTRRPGSPLHF; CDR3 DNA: TGTGCCAGCAGTTATACTCGCCGTCCGGGATCACCCCTCCACTTT
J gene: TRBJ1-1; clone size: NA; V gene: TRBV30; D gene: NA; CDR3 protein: CACAAGMNTEAFF; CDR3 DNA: TGTGCCTGCGCGGCAGGGATGAACACTGAAGCTTTCTTT
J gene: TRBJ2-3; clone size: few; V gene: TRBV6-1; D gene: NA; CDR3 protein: CASRTGGEKRDTQYF; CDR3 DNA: TGTGCCAGCAGGACGGGGGGCGAAAAGCGAGATACGCAGTATTTT
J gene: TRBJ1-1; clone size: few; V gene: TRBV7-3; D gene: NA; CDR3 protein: CASTVIEGVYMNTEAFF; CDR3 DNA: TGTGCCAGCACCGTTATAGAGGGGGTGTATATGAACACTGAAGCTTTCTTT
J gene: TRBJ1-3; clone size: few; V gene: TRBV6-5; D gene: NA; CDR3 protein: CASRTAGRAGNTIYF; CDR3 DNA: TGTGCCAGCAGAACCGCGGGAAGGGCTGGAAACACCATATATTTT
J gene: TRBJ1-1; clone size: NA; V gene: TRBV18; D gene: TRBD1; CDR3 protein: CASSPLTGAGTEAFF; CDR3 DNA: TGTGCCAGCTCGCCACTGACAGGGGCCGGGACTGAAGCTTTCTTT
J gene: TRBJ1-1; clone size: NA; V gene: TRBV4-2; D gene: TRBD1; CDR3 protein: CASSQDIRTGRTEAFF; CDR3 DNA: TGTGCCAGCAGCCAAGATATTAGGACAGGGAGAACTGAAGCTTTCTTT
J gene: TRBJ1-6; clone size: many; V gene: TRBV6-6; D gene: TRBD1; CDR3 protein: CASSLPLTGVTYNSPLHF; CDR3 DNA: TGTGCCAGCAGTCTCCCCCTAACAGGGGTCACCTATAATTCACCCCTCCACTTT
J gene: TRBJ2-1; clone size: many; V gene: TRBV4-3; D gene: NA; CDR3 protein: CASSQDRWGRGINEQFF; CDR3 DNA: TGCGCCAGCAGCCAAGATAGGTGGGGGAGGGGGATAAATGAGCAGTTCTTC
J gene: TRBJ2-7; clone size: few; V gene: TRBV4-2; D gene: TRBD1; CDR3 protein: CASSQDPGTAYEQYF; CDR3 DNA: TGTGCCAGCAGCCAGGACCCCGGGACAGCCTACGAGCAGTACTTC
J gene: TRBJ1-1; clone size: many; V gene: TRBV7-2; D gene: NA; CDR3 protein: CASSADMNTEAFF; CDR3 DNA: TGTGCCAGCAGCGCAGACATGAACACTGAAGCTTTCTTT
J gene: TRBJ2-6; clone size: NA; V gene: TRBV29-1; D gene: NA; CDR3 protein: CSVGEVPGANVLTF; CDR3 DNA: TGCAGCGTTGGGGAGGTACCTGGGGCCAACGTCCTGACTTTC
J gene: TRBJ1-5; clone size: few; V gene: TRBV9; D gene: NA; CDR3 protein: CASSVGGANQPQHF; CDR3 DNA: TGTGCCAGCAGCGTAGGTGGGGCAAATCAGCCCCAGCATTTT
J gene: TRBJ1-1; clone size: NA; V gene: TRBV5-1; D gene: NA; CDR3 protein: CASSLDLRRRAEAFF; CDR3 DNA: TGCGCCAGCAGCTTGGACCTCAGGAGGCGGGCTGAAGCTTTCTTT
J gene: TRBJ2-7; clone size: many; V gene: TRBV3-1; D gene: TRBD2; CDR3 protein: CASTRTSSHEQYF; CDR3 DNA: TGTGCCAGCACCCGGACTAGCTCCCACGAGCAGTACTTC
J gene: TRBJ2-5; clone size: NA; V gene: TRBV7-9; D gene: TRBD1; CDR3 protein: CASSLGDRGQQETQYF; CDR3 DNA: TGTGCCAGCAGCTTAGGAGACAGGGGGCAACAAGAGACCCAGTACTTC
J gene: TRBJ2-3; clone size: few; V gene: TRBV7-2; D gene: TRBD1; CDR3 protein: CASRTGQGSSDTQYF; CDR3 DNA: TGTGCCAGCAGAACAGGACAGGGGAGTTCAGATACGCAGTATTTT
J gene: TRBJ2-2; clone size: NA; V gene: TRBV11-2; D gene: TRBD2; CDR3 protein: CASSLASGGVRIGELFF; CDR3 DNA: TGTGCCAGCAGCTTAGCGAGCGGGGGGGTTCGAATCGGGGAGCTGTTTTTT